This T cell receptor beta chain derives from a study of CD8+ T cells in alopecia areata listed by TCRdb under 2018. General notes on the study: Treated patients were enrolled in an open-label pilot trial of oral tofacitinib at 5 to 10 mg twice daily for moderate-to-severe alopecia areata. Tofacitinib was administered for 6 to 18 months, and 6 months of follow-up off drug were then conducted to assess delayed response and recurrence. For the treated patients, the SALT score, which quantifies what percentage of scalp surface area is affected, served as the measure of disease severity. To study T cell clonal expansion in alopecia areata, the researchers applied high-throughput TCRbeta sequencing to both the C3H/HeJ mouse model and human patients. Human TCRbeta sequencing covered scalp tissue and sorted CD4+ and CD8+ peripheral blood T cells from patchy and totalis/universalis alopecia areata patients and healthy controls. Biopsies were taken from tofacitinib-treated patients at baseline and again at 4 and 24 weeks into treatment, and several of those patients also had a later scalp biopsy. Clonality in the scalp was compared among normal scalp (n=4), patchy alopecia areata scalp (n=8), and alopecia totalis/universalis scalp (n=8). The RNA source kit depended on sample type: the PAXgene miRNA kit for fixed scalp, the miRNeasy kit for PBMCs, and the RNeasy kit for mouse skin. TCRbeta CDR3 regions were amplified by immunoSEQ multiplex PCR using 35 Vbeta forward and 13 Jbeta reverse primers. What the work shows at the level of the full study, not this receptor alone: Because the treated cohort was small and included a single nonresponder, larger studies are needed to assess links between baseline CD8+ expansion and response. Unlike mouse skin, where gammadelta T cells dominate, normal human skin contains resident alphabeta T cells that get sequenced too, which complicates analysis of the scalp TCR repertoire. Many expanded lesional clones were found to persist in scalp and blood during tofacitinib treatment, and relapse after treatment cessation may be partly explained by this persistence. Lesional scalp, especially in alopecia totalis/universalis, showed higher clonality and more expanded CD8+ clones than normal scalp, suggesting antigenic drive. Compared with mice, TCR sequences shared between patients were less clear, possibly partly because of HLA diversity across the patient population. Tofacitinib significantly lowered scalp clonality and the number of expanded CD8+ clones among the top 100 scalp clones.

Sample time point, as interpreted from the label and publication: 24 weeks on oral tofacitinib. The intended sense of this specimen's treatment or condition label: oral pan-JAK inhibitor, 5-10 mg twice daily. Lesional scalp punch biopsies and peripheral blood were obtained from alopecia areata patients. After PBMCs were isolated by density centrifugation and stained for CD3, CD4 and CD8, a FACSAria was used to sort CD4+ and CD8+ T cells. As to this clone: The antigen it binds to is not known. It has no much larger one-base neighbor in the sample; base qualities were not kept.

The library relied on the immunoSEQ multiplex PCR assay. For TCR sequencing, RNA was extracted from every sample and reverse transcribed into cDNA to serve as template. SuperScript III was used for first-strand cDNA synthesis, primed with a 2:1 mix of oligo-dT and random hexamers. Amplification bias was assessed with a synthetic immune receptor repertoire, and residual bias was removed computationally. In the source study's methods: Raw reads were preprocessed to remove errors, and CDR3 was defined by IMGT conventions from the conserved cysteine to phenylalanine. To get clonality, Shannon entropy was normalized by log2 of the number of productive unique TCRs and the result was subtracted from 1. CD4 or CD8 identity of scalp clones was inferred by cross-referencing scalp TCRbeta sequences with sorted blood CD4 and CD8 repertoires. TCRdb obtained this table from immuneACCESS and retained in-frame rearrangements with V and J assigned. These tables miss some clones; where compared with another copy, unresolved V genes account for less than half of the shortfall, and the remainder is unexplained. D and trimming come from the DNA, and the V and J calls and clone size come from that table. The sample table records around 100,000 clones; around 53% of these occur just once. The ten biggest clones cover over 9% of the sample.

The sample was CD8+ T cells sorted from blood, taken at week 24, from a patient treated with tofacitinib. The sequence derives from a human donor with alopecia areata.

The base sequence is TGTGCCAGCAGGGGGAGCGGGGAAGAGACCCAGTACTTC. Translated, it gives CASRGSGEETQYF. This receptor chain uses TRBV27 and TRBJ2-5; 7 bases in the junction line up with TRBD2. V ends up 6 bases short and J 3 bases short, with an unmatched junction base count of 4. Including cysteine and phenylalanine, the CDR3 has 13 amino acids. Of all the DNA, just the CDR3 is kept, 39 bases in frame from base 1. Based on the germline V gene (reference sequence), the CDR1 and CDR2 sequences are MNHEY and SMNVEV.